This passage covers 28 T cell receptor beta chains from one sample sequenced in a study of monozygotic twins with inflammatory bowel disease. TCRdb re-called the 5' RACE reads and catalogs CDR3 proteins one per entry, DNA excluded. This listing includes approximately 160,000 distinct CDR3 sequences. Sequencing was carried out using blood. These receptors originate from a human donor with ulcerative colitis or Crohn's disease, or a healthy co-twin of an affected twin (not recorded which).

The rearrangement joins TRBV5-1 to TRBJ2-7; the D call from TCRdb, TRBD1, cannot be confirmed without DNA. This CDR3 comprises 16 residues. Looked up from germline, CDR1 is SGHRS and CDR2 is YFSETQ. CDR3 in amino acids: CASSLGGAVSSYEQYF.

V gene TRBV20-1 combines with J gene TRBJ2-2; TCRdb gives TRBD1 as the D gene, but with no DNA this cannot be confirmed. CDR1 and CDR2 from the germline V gene are DFQATT and SNEGSKA (reference sequence). This CDR3 region has 14 residues. The CDR3 spells CSANARENTGELFF.

V and J are TRBV29-1 and TRBJ1-2; TCRdb's D gene call, TRBD1, goes unchecked for lack of DNA. The CDR3 loop spans 12 amino acids. The V gene's germline CDR1 is SQVTM and CDR2 ANQGSEA. The CDR3 sequence: CSSPLPGDGYTF.

The chain is built from TRBV30 and TRBJ1-5; no DNA is available, so the TRBD1 call from TCRdb remains unchecked. CDR1 and CDR2 from the germline V gene are GTSNPN and SVGIG (reference sequence). The CDR3 contains 12 residues. This CDR3 reads CAQGESNQPQHF.

This chain links TRBV30 with TRBJ2-7. Germline-derived CDR1 and CDR2 are GTSNPN and SVGIG (reference sequence). The CDR3 is 14 amino acids. CDR3: CAWSVGFSSYEQYF. Together with reference TRBV30 and TRBJ2-7, the CDR3 gives the full variable domain: SQTIHQWPATLVQPVGSPLSLECTVEGTSNPNLYWYRQAAGRGLQLLFYSVGIGQISSEVPQNLSASRPQDRQFILSSKKLLLSDSGFYLCAWSVGFSSYEQYFGPGTRLTVT.

The CDR3 spells CASSLMGYDGYTF. The chain combines TRBV5-1 with TRBJ1-2. Germline CDR1 and CDR2: SGHRS and YFSETQ. The CDR3 is 13 residues long.

This chain connects TRBV2 to TRBJ1-2. The CDR3 is 13 amino acids. From germline, CDR1 is SNHLY and CDR2 FYNNEI. CDR3 loop: CASSVGPTGGYTF. Filled out from reference TRBV2 and TRBJ1-2, the complete variable domain reads EPEVTQTPSHQVTQMGQEVILRCVPISNHLYFYWYRQILGQKVEFLVSFYNNEISEKSEIFDDQFSVERPDGSNFTLKIRSTKLEDSAMYFCASSVGPTGGYTFGSGTRLTVV.

This chain links TRBV5-5 with TRBJ1-1; lacking DNA, the TRBD1 call made by TCRdb goes unchecked. This CDR3 region has 13 residues. Germline CDR1 reads SGHKS; CDR2 reads YYEKEE (reference sequence). CDR3 residues: CASSPDRDTEAFF.

The V and J genes are TRBV7-9 and TRBJ2-1; without DNA, the TCRdb call of TRBD1 cannot be checked. Germline values: CDR1 SEHNR, CDR2 FQNEAQ (reference sequence). CDR3 length equals 14 residues. The CDR3 spells CASSFGGGLSEQFF.

The V gene is TRBV20-1, the J gene TRBJ1-5. Germline loops: CDR1 DFQATT, CDR2 SNEGSKA (reference sequence). There are 14 residues in the CDR3. This CDR3 is CSAREGRSRQPQHF.

The rearrangement uses TRBV19 and TRBJ1-6; the TCRdb D gene call, TRBD1, has no DNA to confirm it. Germline CDR1 is LNHDA and CDR2 is SQIVND (reference sequence). The CDR3 consists of 13 residues. The chain's CDR3 is CASKGGPNSPLHF.

CDR3 in amino acids: CASSPATINYGYTF. The V and J genes are TRBV7-2 and TRBJ1-2. This CDR3 spans 14 amino acids. Per the germline V gene, CDR1 is SGHTA and CDR2 is FQGNSA.

The chain links TRBV12-3 or TRBV12-4 to TRBJ2-7. The CDR3 has 15 amino acids. The CDR3 here is CASSSSGSLSYEQYF.

The chain uses TRBV6-5 and TRBJ2-3; lacking DNA, the TRBD2 call made by TCRdb goes unchecked. Germline V lookup: CDR1 MNHEY, CDR2 SVGAGI. This CDR3 region has 19 residues. The CDR3 region is CASSYSASVLLDPTDTQYF.

The chain couples TRBV20-1 to TRBJ2-7; TCRdb's D call of TRBD2 is untestable without DNA. CDR3 length equals 15 residues. Germline loops: CDR1 DFQATT, CDR2 SNEGSKA (reference sequence). CDR3 region: CSARVAGKISYEQYF.

J is TRBJ2-5 and V is TRBV20-1. The CDR3 extends over 13 amino acids. Germline V lookup: CDR1 DFQATT, CDR2 SNEGSKA (reference sequence). The CDR3 is CSARDGTIASQYF.

The V and J genes are TRBV7-2 and TRBJ1-6; TCRdb selects TRBD1, and the lack of DNA leaves this call unchecked. CDR1 and CDR2 (germline): SGHTA, FQGNSA. The CDR3 sequence is 16 residues long. CDR3: CASSLMTGGSSSPLHF.

This chain connects TRBV12-3 or TRBV12-4 to TRBJ1-4; TCRdb's D gene call, TRBD1, goes unchecked for lack of DNA. The CDR3 runs to 14 residues. The CDR3 sequence: CASSPGGQREKLFF.

V gene TRBV5-4 combines with J gene TRBJ1-1; TCRdb's D call of TRBD1 is untestable without DNA. Germline V CDR1 and CDR2: SGHNT, YYREEE (reference sequence). This CDR3 is built from 12 residues. The CDR3 reads CASSPGQAAAFF.

V usage is TRBV7-2 and J usage is TRBJ1-1; the TCRdb D gene call, TRBD1, has no DNA to confirm it. Germline lookup yields CDR1 SGHTA and CDR2 FQGNSA. This CDR3 region has 14 residues. CDR3 amino acids: CASSSRQGATEAFF.

The chain has TRBV11-2 and TRBJ2-7. The V gene's germline CDR1 is SGHAT and CDR2 FQNNGV. The CDR3 totals 12 residues. The CDR3 is CASSWSFGEQYF.

This chain connects TRBV7-8 to TRBJ2-7. The germline CDR1 and CDR2 sequences are SGHVS and FQNEAQ. CDR3 length: 14 residues. The chain's CDR3 is CASSLTDGAYEQYF.

This chain connects TRBV20-1 to TRBJ1-4; TCRdb outputs TRBD1, but without DNA this stays unchecked. The CDR3 is made up of 16 amino acids. CDR1 is DFQATT and CDR2 is SNEGSKA in the germline V gene (reference sequence). This chain's CDR3 is CSARATADRRLEKLFF.

This chain links TRBV6-2 or TRBV6-3 with TRBJ2-7. The CDR3 loop spans 13 amino acids. CDR1 MNHEY and CDR2 SVGEGT come from the germline V gene. The CDR3 is CASSLMPFYEQYF.

The chain joins TRBV29-1 to TRBJ1-1; TCRdb's D call, TRBD1, is unchecked because there is no DNA. This CDR3 is built from 16 residues. The germline V gene encodes CDR1 SQVTM and CDR2 ANQGSEA. The CDR3: CSVDPGPRGRDTEAFF.

This chain uses TRBV12-3 or TRBV12-4 with TRBJ2-1; TCRdb names TRBD2, which stays unverified in the absence of DNA. The CDR3 runs to 18 residues. CDR3 amino acids: CASSLGVAGGPPYNEQFF.

This sequence joins TRBV7-2 and TRBJ2-7; absent DNA, TCRdb's TRBD1 call cannot be checked. The germline V gene has CDR1 SGHTA and CDR2 FQGNSA. The CDR3 runs 14 residues. The CDR3 is CASSPGDDPYEQYF.

The rearrangement links TRBV5-1 to TRBJ2-3; with no DNA, the TCRdb D assignment of TRBD2 cannot be verified. CDR1 and CDR2 from the germline V gene are SGHRS and YFSETQ. The CDR3 length is 17 residues. CDR3 in amino acids: CASSQKAGGPSGYTQYF.